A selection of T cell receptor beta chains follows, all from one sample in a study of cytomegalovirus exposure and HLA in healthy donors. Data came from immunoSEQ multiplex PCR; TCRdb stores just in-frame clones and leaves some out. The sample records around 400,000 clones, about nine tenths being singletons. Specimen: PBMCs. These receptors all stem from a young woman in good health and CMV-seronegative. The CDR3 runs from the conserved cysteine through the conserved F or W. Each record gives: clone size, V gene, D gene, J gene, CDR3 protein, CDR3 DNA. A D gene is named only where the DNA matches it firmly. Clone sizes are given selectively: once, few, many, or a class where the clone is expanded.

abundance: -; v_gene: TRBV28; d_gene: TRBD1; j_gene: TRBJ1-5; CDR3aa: CASSLWFEGADQPQHF; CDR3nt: TGTGCCAGCAGTTTATGGTTCGAGGGGGCGGATCAGCCCCAGCATTTT
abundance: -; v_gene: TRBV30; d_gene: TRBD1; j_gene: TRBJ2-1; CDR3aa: CAWSPQPGQGRNEQFF; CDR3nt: TGTGCCTGGAGTCCCCAACCGGGACAGGGTCGTAATGAGCAGTTCTTC
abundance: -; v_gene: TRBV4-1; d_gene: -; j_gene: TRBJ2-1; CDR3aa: CASSQAHLDRITYNEQFF; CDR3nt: TGCGCCAGCAGCCAAGCCCACCTCGACAGGATCACCTACAATGAGCAGTTCTTC
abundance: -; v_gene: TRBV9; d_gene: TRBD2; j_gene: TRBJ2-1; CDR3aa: CASSPLPLAGAYNEQFF; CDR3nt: TGTGCCAGCAGCCCCCTCCCGCTAGCGGGAGCCTACAATGAGCAGTTCTTC
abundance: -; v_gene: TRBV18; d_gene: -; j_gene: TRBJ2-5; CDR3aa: CASSPQKGETQYF; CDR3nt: TGTGCCAGCTCACCCCAGAAGGGGGAGACCCAGTACTTC
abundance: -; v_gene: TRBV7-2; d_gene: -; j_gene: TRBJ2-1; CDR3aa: CASSFQGYNEQFF; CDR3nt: TGTGCCAGCAGCTTTCAGGGCTACAATGAGCAGTTCTTC
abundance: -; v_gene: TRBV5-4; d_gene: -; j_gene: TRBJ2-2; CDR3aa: CASSSGPAATNTGELFF; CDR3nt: TGTGCCAGCAGCTCCGGTCCGGCAGCGACGAACACCGGGGAGCTGTTTTTT
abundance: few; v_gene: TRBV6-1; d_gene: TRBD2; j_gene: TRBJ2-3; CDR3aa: CASSEISGGAITDTQYF; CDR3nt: TGTGCCAGCAGTGAAATCTCGGGGGGGGCCATTACAGATACGCAGTATTTT
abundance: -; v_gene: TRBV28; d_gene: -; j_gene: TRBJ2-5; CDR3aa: CASSGDRRETQYF; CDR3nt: TGTGCCAGCAGCGGAGACAGGAGAGAGACCCAGTACTTC
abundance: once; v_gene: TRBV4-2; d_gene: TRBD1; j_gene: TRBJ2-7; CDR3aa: CASSRPGTGLYEQYF; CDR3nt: TGTGCCAGCAGCCGTCCTGGGACAGGGCTCTACGAGCAGTACTTC
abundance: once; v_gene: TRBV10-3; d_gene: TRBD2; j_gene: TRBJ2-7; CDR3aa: CAISESGGLAGVEQYF; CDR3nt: TGTGCCATCAGTGAGTCGGGGGGACTAGCGGGAGTCGAGCAGTACTTC
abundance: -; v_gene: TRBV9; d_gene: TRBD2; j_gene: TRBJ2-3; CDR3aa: CASSVIAGGSDTQYF; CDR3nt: TGTGCCAGCAGCGTGATAGCGGGAGGGTCAGATACGCAGTATTTT
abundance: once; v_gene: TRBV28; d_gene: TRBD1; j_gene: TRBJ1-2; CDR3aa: CASSSPDRFRGYTF; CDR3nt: TGTGCCAGCAGTTCCCCGGACAGGTTCAGGGGCTACACCTTC
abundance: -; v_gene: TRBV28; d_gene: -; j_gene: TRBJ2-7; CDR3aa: CASSLTRRGLIF; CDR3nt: TGTGCCAGCAGTTTAACTCGGCGGGGGCTAATCTTC
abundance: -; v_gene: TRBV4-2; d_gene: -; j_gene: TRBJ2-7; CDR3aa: CASSQDGTPTYEQYF; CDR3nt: TGTGCCAGCAGCCAAGACGGGACTCCAACCTACGAGCAGTACTTC
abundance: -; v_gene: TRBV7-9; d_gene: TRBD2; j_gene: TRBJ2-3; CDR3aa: CASSLVHGRGANTDTQYF; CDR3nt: TGTGCCAGCAGCTTAGTCCACGGGAGGGGGGCTAACACAGATACGCAGTATTTT
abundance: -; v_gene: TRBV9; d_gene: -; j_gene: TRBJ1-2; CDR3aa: CASSVERYGYTF; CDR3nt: TGTGCCAGCAGCGTAGAGCGTTATGGCTACACCTTC
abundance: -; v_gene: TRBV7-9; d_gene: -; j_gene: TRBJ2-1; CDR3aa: CASSASSYNEQFF; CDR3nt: TGTGCCAGCAGTGCTAGCTCCTACAATGAGCAGTTCTTC
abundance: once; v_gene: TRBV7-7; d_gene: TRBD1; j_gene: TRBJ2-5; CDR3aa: CASSLRGQGRQETQYF; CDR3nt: TGTGCCAGCAGCCTCCGGGGACAGGGTCGCCAAGAGACCCAGTACTTC
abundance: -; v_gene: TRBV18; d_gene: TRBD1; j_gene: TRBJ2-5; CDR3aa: CASSAGQGLETQYF; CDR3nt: TGTGCCAGCTCCGCGGGACAGGGGTTAGAGACCCAGTACTTC
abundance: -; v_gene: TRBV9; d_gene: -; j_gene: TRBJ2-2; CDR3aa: CASSVGGVTGELFF; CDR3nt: TGTGCCAGCAGCGTAGGGGGAGTCACCGGGGAGCTGTTTTTT
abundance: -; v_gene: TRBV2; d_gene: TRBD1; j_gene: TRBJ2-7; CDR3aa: CASRTGTGNYYEQYF; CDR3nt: TGTGCCAGCAGGACCGGGACAGGGAATTACTACGAGCAGTACTTC
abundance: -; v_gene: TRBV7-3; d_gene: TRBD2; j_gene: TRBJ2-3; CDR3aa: CASSLTGLAGGPGYF; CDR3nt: TGTGCCAGCAGCTTAACGGGACTAGCGGGAGGGCCCGGGTATTTT
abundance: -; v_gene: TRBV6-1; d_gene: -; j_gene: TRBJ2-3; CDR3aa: CASSEGIRGGTDTQYF; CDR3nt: TGTGCCAGCAGTGAAGGGATTAGGGGGGGTACAGATACGCAGTATTTT
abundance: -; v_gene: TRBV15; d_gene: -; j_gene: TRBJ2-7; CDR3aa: CATRGPAHEQYF; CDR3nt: TGTGCCACGCGGGGGCCTGCCCACGAGCAGTACTTC
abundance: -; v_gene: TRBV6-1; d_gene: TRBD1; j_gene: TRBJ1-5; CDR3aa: CASSPGQPNQPQHF; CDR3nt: TGTGCCAGCAGTCCGGGACAGCCAAATCAGCCCCAGCATTTT
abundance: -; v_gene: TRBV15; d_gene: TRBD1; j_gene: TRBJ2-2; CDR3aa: CATSLGTDNTGELFF; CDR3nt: TGTGCCACCTCCCTCGGGACAGATAACACTGGGGAGCTGTTTTTT
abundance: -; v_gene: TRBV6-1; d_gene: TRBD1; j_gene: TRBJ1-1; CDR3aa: CASSGGQGYGNTEAFF; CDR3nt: TGTGCCAGCAGTGGGGGACAGGGCTACGGGAACACTGAAGCTTTCTTT
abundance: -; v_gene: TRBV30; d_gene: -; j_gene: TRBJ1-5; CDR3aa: CAWSPELNQPQHF; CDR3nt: TGTGCCTGGAGCCCGGAGCTCAATCAGCCCCAGCATTTT
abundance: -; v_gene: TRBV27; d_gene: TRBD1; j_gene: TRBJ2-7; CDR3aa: CASSSRDRGVYEQYF; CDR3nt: TGTGCCAGCAGTTCCCGGGACAGGGGAGTCTACGAGCAGTACTTC
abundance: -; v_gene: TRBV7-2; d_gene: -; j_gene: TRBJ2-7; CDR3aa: CASSQEGRFTYYGEQYF; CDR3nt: TGTGCCAGCAGCCAAGAGGGCAGATTTACCTATTACGGCGAGCAGTACTTC
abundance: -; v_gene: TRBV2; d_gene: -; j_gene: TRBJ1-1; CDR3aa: CASSTIQGPATEAFF; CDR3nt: TGTGCCAGCAGCACGATACAGGGCCCGGCCACTGAAGCTTTCTTT
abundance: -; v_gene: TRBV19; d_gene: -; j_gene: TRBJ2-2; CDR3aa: CASSQQPGQNTGELFF; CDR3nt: TGTGCCAGTAGTCAGCAACCGGGACAGAACACCGGGGAGCTGTTTTTT
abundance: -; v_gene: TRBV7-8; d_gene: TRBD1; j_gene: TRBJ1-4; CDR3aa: CASSLGWGTDNEKLFF; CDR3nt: TGTGCCAGCAGCTTAGGATGGGGGACAGATAATGAAAAACTGTTTTTT
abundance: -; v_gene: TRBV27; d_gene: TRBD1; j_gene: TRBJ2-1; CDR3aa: CASSLDRGFDEQFF; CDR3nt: TGTGCCAGCAGTTTGGACAGGGGTTTCGATGAGCAGTTCTTC
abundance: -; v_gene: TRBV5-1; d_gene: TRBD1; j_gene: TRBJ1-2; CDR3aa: CASSLRRQGSGYTF; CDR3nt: TGCGCCAGCAGCTTGCGGAGACAGGGTTCTGGCTACACCTTC
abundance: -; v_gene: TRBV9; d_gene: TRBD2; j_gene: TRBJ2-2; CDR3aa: CASSVVGGGRVTGELFF; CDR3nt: TGTGCCAGCAGCGTAGTCGGCGGCGGGAGGGTAACCGGGGAGCTGTTTTTT
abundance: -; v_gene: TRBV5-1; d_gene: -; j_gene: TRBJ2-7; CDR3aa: CASSLRRTYEQYF; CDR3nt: TGCGCCAGCAGCTTGCGGAGGACCTACGAGCAGTACTTC
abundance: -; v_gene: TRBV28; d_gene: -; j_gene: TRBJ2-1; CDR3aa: CASSLRLYNEQFF; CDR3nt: TGTGCCAGCAGTTTACGTCTCTACAATGAGCAGTTCTTC
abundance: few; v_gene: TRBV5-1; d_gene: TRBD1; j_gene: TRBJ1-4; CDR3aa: CASSETGWEEKLFF; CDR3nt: TGCGCCAGCAGCGAGACAGGGTGGGAAGAAAAACTGTTTTTT
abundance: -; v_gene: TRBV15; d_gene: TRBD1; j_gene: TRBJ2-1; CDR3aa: CATSVPGQDYNEQFF; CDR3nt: TGTGCCACCAGCGTTCCGGGACAGGATTACAATGAGCAGTTCTTC
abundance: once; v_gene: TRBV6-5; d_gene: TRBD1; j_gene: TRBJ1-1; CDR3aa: CASTGTGGTEAFF; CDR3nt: TGTGCCAGCACGGGGACAGGAGGGACTGAAGCTTTCTTT
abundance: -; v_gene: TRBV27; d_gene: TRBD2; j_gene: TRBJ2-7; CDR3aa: CASSLLGLAGAYEQYF; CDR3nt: TGTGCCAGCAGTTTGCTGGGACTAGCGGGAGCATACGAGCAGTACTTC
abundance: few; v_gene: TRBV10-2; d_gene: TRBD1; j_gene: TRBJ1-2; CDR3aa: CASSDTGGWAF; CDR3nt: TGCGCCAGCAGTGATACAGGGGGTTGGGCCTTC
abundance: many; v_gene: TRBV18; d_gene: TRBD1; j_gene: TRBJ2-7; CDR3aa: CASSPGQGANYEQYF; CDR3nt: TGTGCCAGCTCACCAGGACAGGGGGCGAACTACGAGCAGTACTTC
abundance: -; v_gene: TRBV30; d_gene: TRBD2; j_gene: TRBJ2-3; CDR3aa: CAWSGIAGASTDTQYF; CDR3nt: TGTGCCTGGAGTGGCATAGCGGGGGCCAGCACAGATACGCAGTATTTT
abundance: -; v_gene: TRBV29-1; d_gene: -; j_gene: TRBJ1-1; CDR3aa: CSVAVTEAFF; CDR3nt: TGCAGCGTTGCCGTCACTGAAGCTTTCTTT